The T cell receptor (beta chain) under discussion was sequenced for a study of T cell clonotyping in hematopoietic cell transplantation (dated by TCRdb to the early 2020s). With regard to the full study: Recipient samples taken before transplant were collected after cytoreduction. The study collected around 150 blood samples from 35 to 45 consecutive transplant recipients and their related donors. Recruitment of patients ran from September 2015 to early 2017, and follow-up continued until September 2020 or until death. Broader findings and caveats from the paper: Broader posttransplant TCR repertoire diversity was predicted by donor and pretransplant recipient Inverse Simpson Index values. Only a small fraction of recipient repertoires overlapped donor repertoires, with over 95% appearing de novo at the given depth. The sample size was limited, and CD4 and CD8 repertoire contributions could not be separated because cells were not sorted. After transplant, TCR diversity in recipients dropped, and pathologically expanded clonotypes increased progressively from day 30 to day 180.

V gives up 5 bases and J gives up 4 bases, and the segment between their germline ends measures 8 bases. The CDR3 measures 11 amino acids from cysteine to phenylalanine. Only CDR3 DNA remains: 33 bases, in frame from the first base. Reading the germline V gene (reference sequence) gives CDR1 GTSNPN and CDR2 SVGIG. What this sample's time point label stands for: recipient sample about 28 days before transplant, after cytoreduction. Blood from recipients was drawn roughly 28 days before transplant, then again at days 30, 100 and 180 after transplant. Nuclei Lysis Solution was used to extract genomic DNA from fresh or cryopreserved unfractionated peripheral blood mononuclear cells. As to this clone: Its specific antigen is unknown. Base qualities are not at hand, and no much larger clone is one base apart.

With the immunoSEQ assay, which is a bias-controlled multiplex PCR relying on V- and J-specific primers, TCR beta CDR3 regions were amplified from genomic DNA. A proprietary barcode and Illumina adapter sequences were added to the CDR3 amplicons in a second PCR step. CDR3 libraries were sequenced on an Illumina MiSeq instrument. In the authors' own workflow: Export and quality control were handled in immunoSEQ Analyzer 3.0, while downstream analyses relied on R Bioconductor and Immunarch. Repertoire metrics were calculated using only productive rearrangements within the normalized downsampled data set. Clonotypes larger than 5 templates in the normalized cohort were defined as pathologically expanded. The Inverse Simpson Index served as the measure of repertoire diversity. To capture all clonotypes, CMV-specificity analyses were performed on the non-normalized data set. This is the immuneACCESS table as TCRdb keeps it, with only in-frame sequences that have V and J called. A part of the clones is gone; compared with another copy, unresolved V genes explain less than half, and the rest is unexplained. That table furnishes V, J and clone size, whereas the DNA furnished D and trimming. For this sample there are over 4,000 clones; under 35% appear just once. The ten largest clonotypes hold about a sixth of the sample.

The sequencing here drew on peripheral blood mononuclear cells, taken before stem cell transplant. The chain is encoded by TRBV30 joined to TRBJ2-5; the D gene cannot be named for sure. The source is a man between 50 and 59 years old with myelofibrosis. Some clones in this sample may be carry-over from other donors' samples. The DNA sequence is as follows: TGTGCCTGGGGCCCGGGAGAGACCCAGTACTTC. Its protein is CAWGPGETQYF.